This T cell receptor beta chain is from a study of T cell repertoires in cytomegalovirus infection. Across the whole study: Indications of both CMV infection and matching HLA type were provided by public TCR beta signatures.

Worth noting for this clonotype: Its antigen is not known.

Deletions cut 4 bases from V and 0 bases from J, with 11 bases between. The CDR3 has 16 residues. Germline V gives CDR1 SGHNT, CDR2 YYREEE (reference sequence). TCRdb redid the calling of the reads with MiXCR, one entry per CDR3 protein. The data contain 900,000 to 950,000 distinct CDR3 sequences, more than 25% of them seen just once; the ten biggest clones take up about 14%. The TCR originated in a human donor in good health (CMV status not recorded). Some clones in this sample may be carry-over from other donors' samples. The specimen was cultured CD8+ T cells from PBMCs, collected from culture after CMV antigen stimulation. V and J are TRBV5-4 and TRBJ1-6; D is undetermined. The DNA of the CDR3 is TGTGCCAGCAGCCCCGAGAGTTACTCCTATAATTCACCCCTCCACTTT. Protein product: CASSPESYSYNSPLHF.